The clone carrying this T cell receptor (beta chain) was detected once. J gave up 8 bases and V 6 bases, and 4 bases lay outside the gene matches. The germline gives CDR1 PRHDT, CDR2 FYEKMQ (reference sequence). The CDR3 has 13 residues. The data derive from a study of control samples from healthy donors and cancer patients. Produced via immunoSEQ multiplex PCR; TCRdb's table is partial and in-frame only. The table includes about 410,000 clones, 80% to 95% detected once. V gene TRBV13 combines with J gene TRBJ2-1; 10 bases match TRBD2. The sequencing input was PBMCs. The sequence derives from a man aged 35 to 55 with head and neck cancer. DNA for the CDR3: TGTGCCAGCAGGGGACTAGCGAGGCATGAGCAGTTCTTC. It yields the protein CASRGLARHEQFF.